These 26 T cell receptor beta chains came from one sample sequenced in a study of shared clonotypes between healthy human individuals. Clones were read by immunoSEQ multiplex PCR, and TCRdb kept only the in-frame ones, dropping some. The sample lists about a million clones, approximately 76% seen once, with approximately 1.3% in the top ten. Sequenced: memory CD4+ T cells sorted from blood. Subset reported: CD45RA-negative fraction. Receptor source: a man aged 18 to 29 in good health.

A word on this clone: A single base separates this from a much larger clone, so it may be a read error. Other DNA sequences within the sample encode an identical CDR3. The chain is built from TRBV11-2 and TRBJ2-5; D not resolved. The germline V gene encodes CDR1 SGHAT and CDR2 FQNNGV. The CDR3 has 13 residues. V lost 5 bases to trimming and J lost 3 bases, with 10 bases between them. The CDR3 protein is CASSLSVEETQYF. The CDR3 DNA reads TGTGCCAGCAGCCTAAGCGTCGAAGAGACCCAGTACTTC.

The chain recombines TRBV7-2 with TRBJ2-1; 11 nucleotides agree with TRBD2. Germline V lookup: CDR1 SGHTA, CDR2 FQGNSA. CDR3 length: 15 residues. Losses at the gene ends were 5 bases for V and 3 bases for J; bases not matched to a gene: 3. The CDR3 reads CASSPGLAGYNEQFF. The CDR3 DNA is TGTGCCAGCAGCCCCGGACTAGCGGGCTACAATGAGCAGTTCTTC.

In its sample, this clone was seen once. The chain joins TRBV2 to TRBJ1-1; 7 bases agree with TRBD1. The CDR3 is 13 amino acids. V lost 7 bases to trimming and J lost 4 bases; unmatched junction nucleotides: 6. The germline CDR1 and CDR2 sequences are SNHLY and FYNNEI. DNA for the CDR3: TGTGCCAGCATTTTACAGGGGCCCACTGAAGCTTTCTTT. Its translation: CASILQGPTEAFF.

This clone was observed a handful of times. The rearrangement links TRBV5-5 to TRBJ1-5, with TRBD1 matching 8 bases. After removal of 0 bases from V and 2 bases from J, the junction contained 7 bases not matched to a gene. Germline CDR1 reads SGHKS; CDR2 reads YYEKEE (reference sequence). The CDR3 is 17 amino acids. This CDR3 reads CASSLAPTGDGNQPQHF. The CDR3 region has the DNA TGTGCCAGCAGCTTGGCCCCGACAGGGGATGGCAATCAGCCCCAGCATTTT.

CDR3 nucleotide sequence: TGTGCCAGCAGTTTTTCCAGCGGGGGGGCATTGGGCACAGATACGCAGTATTTT. Translating it yields CASSFSSGGALGTDTQYF. This chain uses TRBV28 with TRBJ2-3; 10 positions match TRBD2. V trimming: 3 bases; J trimming: 1 base; junction bases outside the gene matches: 10. CDR1 MDHEN and CDR2 SYDVKM come from the germline V gene. CDR3 length: 18 amino acids.

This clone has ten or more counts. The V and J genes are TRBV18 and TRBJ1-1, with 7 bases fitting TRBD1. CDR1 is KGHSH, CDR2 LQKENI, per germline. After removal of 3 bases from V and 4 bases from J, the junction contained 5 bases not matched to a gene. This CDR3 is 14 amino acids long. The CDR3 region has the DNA TGTGCCAGCTCACCCCGAGGACAGGTCACTGAAGCTTTCTTT. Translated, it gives CASSPRGQVTEAFF.

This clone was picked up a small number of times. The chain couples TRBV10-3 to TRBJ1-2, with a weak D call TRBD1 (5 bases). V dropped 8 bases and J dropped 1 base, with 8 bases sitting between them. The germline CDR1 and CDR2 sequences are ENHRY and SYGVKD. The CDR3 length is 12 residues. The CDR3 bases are TGTGCCATCGCGCAGGGTAACTATGGCTACACCTTC. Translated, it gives CAIAQGNYGYTF.

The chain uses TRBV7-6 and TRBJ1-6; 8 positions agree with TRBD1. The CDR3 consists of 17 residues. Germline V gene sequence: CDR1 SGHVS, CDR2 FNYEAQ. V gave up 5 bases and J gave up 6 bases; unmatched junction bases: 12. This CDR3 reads CASSPLPGGSGNSPLHF. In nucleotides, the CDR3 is TGTGCCAGCAGCCCACTCCCAGGGGGCAGTGGTAATTCACCCCTCCACTTT.

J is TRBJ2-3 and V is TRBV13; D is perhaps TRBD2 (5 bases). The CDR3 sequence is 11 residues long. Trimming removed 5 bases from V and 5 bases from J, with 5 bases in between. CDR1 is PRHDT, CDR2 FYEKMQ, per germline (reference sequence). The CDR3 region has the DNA TGTGCCAGCAGCGGAGGAGATACGCAGTATTTT. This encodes CASSGGDTQYF.

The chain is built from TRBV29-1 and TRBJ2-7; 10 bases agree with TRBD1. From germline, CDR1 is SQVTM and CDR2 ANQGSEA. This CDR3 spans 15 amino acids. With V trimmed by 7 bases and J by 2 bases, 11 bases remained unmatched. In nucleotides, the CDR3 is TGCAGCGCCCGCCCGGGGACAGGGGCCACCTACGAGCAGTACTTC. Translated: CSARPGTGATYEQYF.

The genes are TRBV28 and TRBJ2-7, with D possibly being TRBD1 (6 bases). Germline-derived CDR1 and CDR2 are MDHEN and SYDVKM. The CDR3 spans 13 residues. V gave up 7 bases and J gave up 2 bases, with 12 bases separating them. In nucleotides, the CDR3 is TGTGCCAGCACCCCCAGGGGACCCTACGAGCAGTACTTC. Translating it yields CASTPRGPYEQYF.

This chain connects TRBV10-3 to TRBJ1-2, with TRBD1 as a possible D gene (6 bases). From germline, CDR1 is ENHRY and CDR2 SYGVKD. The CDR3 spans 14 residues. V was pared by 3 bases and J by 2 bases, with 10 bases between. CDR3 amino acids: CAISDLGQNYGYTF. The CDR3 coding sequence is TGTGCCATCAGTGACCTAGGACAGAACTATGGCTACACCTTC.

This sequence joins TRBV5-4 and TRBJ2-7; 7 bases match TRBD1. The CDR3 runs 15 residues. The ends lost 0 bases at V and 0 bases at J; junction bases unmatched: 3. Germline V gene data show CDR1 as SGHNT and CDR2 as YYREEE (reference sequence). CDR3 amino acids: CASSLGGTVSYEQYF. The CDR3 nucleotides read TGTGCCAGCAGCTTGGGTGGGACAGTCTCCTACGAGCAGTACTTC.

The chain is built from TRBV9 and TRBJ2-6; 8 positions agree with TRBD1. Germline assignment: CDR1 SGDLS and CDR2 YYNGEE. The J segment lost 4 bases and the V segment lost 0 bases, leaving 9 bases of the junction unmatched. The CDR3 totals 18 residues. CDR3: CASSVGQGIGTGANVLTF. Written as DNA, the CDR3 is TGTGCCAGCAGCGTAGGACAGGGGATAGGAACAGGGGCCAACGTCCTGACTTTC.

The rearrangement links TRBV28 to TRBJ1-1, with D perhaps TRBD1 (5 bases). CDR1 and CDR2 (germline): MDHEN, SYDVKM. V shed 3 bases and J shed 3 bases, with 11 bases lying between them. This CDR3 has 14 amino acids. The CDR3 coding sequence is TGTGCCAGCAGTTTTTGGGGCGGGTACACTGAAGCTTTCTTT. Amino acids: CASSFWGGYTEAFF.

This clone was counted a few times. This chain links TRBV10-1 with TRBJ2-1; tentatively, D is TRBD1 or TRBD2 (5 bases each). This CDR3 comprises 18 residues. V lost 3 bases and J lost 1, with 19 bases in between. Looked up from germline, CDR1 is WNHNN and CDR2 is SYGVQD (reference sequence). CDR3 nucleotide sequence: TGCGCCAGCAGTGATTTCGGGACGCCGCTTGGGTCCTACAATGAGCAGTTCTTC. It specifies CASSDFGTPLGSYNEQFF.

The CDR3 bases are TGTGCCAGCTCACGGAATTGGGACAGCACTGAAGCTTTCTTT. Translation: CASSRNWDSTEAFF. The V and J genes are TRBV18 and TRBJ1-1; 7 bases match TRBD1. Looked up from germline, CDR1 is KGHSH and CDR2 is LQKENI. V lost 4 bases and J lost 4; bases outside the gene matches: 6. The CDR3 spans 14 residues.

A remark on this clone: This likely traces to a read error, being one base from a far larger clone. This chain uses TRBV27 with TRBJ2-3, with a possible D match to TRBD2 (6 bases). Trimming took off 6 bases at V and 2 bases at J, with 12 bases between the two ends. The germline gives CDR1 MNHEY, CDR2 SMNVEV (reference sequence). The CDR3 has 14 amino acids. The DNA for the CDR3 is TGTGCCAGCAGCGTAGGGCGGGACACAGATACGCAGTATTTT. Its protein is CASSVGRDTDTQYF.

The CDR3 DNA follows: TGTGCCAGCAGTTACTCCGCCAGCGCGGGCGGGGAGACCCAGTACTTC. Amino acid sequence: CASSYSASAGGETQYF. V gene TRBV6-5 combines with J gene TRBJ2-5; tentatively, D is TRBD2 (5 bases). The V end lost 0 bases, the J end lost 5 bases, and 16 bases lay between the germline ends. Germline lookup yields CDR1 MNHEY and CDR2 SVGAGI. CDR3 length: 16 amino acids.

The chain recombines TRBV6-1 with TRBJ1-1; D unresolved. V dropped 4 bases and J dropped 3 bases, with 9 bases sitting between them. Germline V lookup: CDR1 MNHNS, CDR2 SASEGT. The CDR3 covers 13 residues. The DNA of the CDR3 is TGTGCCAGCAGTGGTTCGTTTTACACTGAAGCTTTCTTT. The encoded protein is CASSGSFYTEAFF.

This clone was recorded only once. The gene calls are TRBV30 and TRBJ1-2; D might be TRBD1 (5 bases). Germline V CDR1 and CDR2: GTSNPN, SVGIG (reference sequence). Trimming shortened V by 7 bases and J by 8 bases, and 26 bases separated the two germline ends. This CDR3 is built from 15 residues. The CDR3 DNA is TGTGCCTCCCCGCCTGGAGGCAGCCCGCGGGACGGCTACACCTTC. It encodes CASPPGGSPRDGYTF. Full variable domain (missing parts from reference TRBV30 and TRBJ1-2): SQTIHQWPATLVQPVGSPLSLECTVEGTSNPNLYWYRQAAGRGLQLLFYSVGIGQISSEVPQNLSASRPQDRQFILSSKKLLLSDSGFYLCASPPGGSPRDGYTFGSGTRLTVV.

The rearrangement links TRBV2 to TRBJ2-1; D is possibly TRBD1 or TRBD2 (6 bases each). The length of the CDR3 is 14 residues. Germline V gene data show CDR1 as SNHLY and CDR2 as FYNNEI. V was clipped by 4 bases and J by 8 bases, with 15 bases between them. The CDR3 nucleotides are TGTGCCAGCAGTGCATTGACTAGGGGGGATGAGCAGTTCTTC. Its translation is CASSALTRGDEQFF.

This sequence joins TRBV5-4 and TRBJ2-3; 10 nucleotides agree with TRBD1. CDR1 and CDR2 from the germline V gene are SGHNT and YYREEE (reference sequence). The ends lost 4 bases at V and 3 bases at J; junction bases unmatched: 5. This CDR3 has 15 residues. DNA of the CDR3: TGTGCCAGCAGCACAAGGGACAGGGGTACAGATACGCAGTATTTT. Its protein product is CASSTRDRGTDTQYF.

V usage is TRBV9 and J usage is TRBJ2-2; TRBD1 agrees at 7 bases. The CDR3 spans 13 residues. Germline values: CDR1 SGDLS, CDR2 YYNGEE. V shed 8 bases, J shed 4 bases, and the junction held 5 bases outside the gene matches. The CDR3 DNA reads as TGTGCCAGTCAGGGGGTGGGCACCGGGGAGCTGTTTTTT. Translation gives CASQGVGTGELFF.

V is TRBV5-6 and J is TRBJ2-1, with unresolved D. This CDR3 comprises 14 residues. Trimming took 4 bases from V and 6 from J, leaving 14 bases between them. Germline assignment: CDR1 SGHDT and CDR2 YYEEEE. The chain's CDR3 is CASSPLGPGNEQFF. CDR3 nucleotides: TGTGCCAGCAGCCCGTTGGGCCCGGGCAATGAGCAGTTCTTC.

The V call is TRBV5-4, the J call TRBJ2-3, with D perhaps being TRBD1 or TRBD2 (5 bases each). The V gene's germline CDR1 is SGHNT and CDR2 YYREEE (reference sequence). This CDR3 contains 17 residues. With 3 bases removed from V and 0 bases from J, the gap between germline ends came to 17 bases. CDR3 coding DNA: TGTGCCAGCAGCTCTACCATGGGGGTTATTAGCACAGATACGCAGTATTTT. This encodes CASSSTMGVISTDTQYF.